This is a list of T cell receptor beta chains from one sample in a study of early T cells in non-severe SARS-CoV-2 infection. TCRdb reprocessed the 5' RACE reads with MiXCR, giving one entry per CDR3 protein. The sample lists approximately 69,000 distinct CDR3 sequences; about an eighth were seen once. Sequencing used whole blood, obtained at baseline. The receptors derive from an adult who was a healthcare worker with PCR-confirmed SARS-CoV-2 infection or an uninfected control (not recorded which). Each CDR3 is given with its conserved first and last residue. D genes are given only for firm matches. Not every row has a clone size; where given, it reads once, few, many or a size class.

V	size	D	J	DNA	CDR3
TRBV20-1	-	-	TRBJ2-1	TGCAGTGCTAGAGATCCGACTTTTAGCTCCTACAATGAGCAGTTCTTC	CSARDPTFSSYNEQFF
TRBV6-1	-	TRBD1	TRBJ2-7	TGTGCCAGCAGCCGGACAGGGGAGGCCTACGAGCAGTACTTC	CASSRTGEAYEQYF
TRBV11-2	many	-	TRBJ1-3	TGTGCCAGCAGCCCGACCGGCCCTCAAGCGAACACCATATATTTT	CASSPTGPQANTIYF
TRBV18	many	TRBD1	TRBJ1-1	TGTGCCAGCTCACCATTTTGGACAGGGTCCATGAACACTGAAGCTTTCTTT	CASSPFWTGSMNTEAFF
TRBV5-4	-	-	TRBJ1-2	TGTGCCAGCAGTTTGGACACCTATGGCTACACCTTC	CASSLDTYGYTF
TRBV3-1	many	TRBD1	TRBJ1-6	TGTGCCAGCAGCCAGGTCGGGACAGGGATTCGATCATTACCCCTCCACTTT	CASSQVGTGIRSLPLHF
TRBV7-2	few	-	TRBJ2-3	TGTGCCAGCAGTCCCCCCACGACAGTAACTTATACGCAGTATTTT	CASSPPTTVTYTQYF
TRBV7-8	few	TRBD2	TRBJ2-3	TGTGCCAGCAGCTTAGAGGGACTAGCGGGGGGTACCACAGATACGCAGTATTTT	CASSLEGLAGGTTDTQYF
TRBV19	few	-	TRBJ1-1	TGTGCCAGTAGTATGAGAGTTACTGAAGCTTTCTTT	CASSMRVTEAFF
TRBV7-2	few	-	TRBJ2-1	TGTGCCAGCAGCTTAGTTCAGGGGAGGAATGAGCAGTTCTTC	CASSLVQGRNEQFF
TRBV6-2/TRBV6-3	many	TRBD1	TRBJ1-2	TGTGCCAGCACCGAACCCGGGACAGCAAGTAACTATGGCTACACCTTC	CASTEPGTASNYGYTF
TRBV2	few	TRBD1	TRBJ1-6	TGTGCCAGCAGCCGGGACAGGGGCGACATGGGCCCCCTCCACTTT	CASSRDRGDMGPLHF
TRBV7-2	-	TRBD1	TRBJ1-1	TGTGCCAGCAGCCTAAACCGACAGGGACTGAACACTGAAGCTTTCTTT	CASSLNRQGLNTEAFF
TRBV7-2	-	TRBD2	TRBJ2-3	TGTGCCAGCAGCTCCCAAGCGGGGGGGCCGATTAGGACAGATACGCAGTATTTT	CASSSQAGGPIRTDTQYF
TRBV20-1	many	TRBD1	TRBJ1-4	TGCAGTCTCCCGGACAGGGTTAATGAAAAACTGTTTTTT	CSLPDRVNEKLFF
TRBV2	few	-	TRBJ2-7	TGTGCCAGCAAGAAGACGGCTGGGGAGCAGTACTTC	CASKKTAGEQYF